This T cell receptor (beta chain) was identified in a study of T cell repertoires in cytomegalovirus infection. Study-wide context: Researchers turned to recently identified HLA-C-restricted CMV epitopes as well as well-studied HLA-B-restricted ones. Indications came from public TCR beta signatures; they pointed to CMV infection and to a matching HLA type. General study results and limits: Frequencies of public TCR beta families were cumulated, and this identified carriers of CMV plus the relevant HLA. HLA-C-restricted CMV-specific TCR beta clonotypes prevailed in the ex vivo response.

The ends were cut back, 4 bases at V and 5 bases at J, with 9 bases in the middle. Looked up from germline, CDR1 is SQVTM and CDR2 is ANQGSEA. This CDR3 region has 13 residues. TCRdb re-derived calls from the reads in MiXCR, one entry per CDR3 protein. The sample holds around 300,000 distinct CDR3 sequences; 22% are singletons and the top ten take roughly 19%. To note about this clonotype: Its antigen is unknown.

The rearrangement joins TRBV29-1 to TRBJ1-6, with D hard to call. This clonotype was sampled from a human donor in good health (CMV status not recorded). Some clones in this sample may be carry-over from other donors' samples. The starting material was cultured PBMCs, obtained from culture after CMV antigen stimulation. In DNA form, the CDR3 reads TGCAGCGTTGGGGCGGGGAATAATTCACCCCTCCACTTT. It codes for CSVGAGNNSPLHF.